Listed here is a single T cell receptor (beta chain). Its target is not known. Through a sample-barcoded 5' primer and a J-beta primer mix, a second PCR was run for roughly 6 to 11 cycles. MiXCR, applied by TCRdb to the 5' RACE reads, yields one record per CDR3 protein. Of over 950,000 distinct CDR3 sequences detected, under 40% appear once; the ten largest clones hold roughly 14%. The source of the sample is a study of blood T cells in healthy people across ages. V was cut by 5 bases and J by 12 bases, with 17 bases left in between. Germline loops: CDR1 MNHEY, CDR2 SMNVEV (reference sequence). The CDR3 is made up of 14 amino acids. Study results and limitations: Age showed a roughly linear inverse relationship with TCR beta diversity per million T cells. When one million T cells were used, diversity estimates were thought to be underestimates.

The rearrangement joins TRBV27 to TRBJ1-6; maybe TRBD1 (5 bases). The clonotype originates from a man younger than 35 in good health. The sequenced sample was blood. CDR3 sequence reads: CASSGAAVGRPLHF. In DNA, the CDR3 is TGTGCCAGCAGTGGGGCGGCGGTGGGTAGACCCCTCCACTTT.